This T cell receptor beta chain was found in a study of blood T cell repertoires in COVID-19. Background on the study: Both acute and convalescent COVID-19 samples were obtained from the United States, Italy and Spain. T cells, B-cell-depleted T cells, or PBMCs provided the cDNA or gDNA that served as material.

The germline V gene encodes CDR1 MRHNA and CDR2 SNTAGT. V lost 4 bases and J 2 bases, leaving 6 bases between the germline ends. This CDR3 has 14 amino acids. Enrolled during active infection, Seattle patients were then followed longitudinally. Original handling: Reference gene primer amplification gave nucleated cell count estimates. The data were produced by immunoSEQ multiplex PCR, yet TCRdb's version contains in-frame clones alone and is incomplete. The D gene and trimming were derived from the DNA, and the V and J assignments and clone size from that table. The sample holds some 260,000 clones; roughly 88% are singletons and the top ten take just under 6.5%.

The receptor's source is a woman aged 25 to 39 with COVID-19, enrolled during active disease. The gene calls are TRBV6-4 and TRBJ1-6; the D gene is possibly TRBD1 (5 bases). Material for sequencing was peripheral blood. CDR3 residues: CASSAGTYNSPLHF. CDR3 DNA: TGTGCCAGCAGTGCAGGGACCTATAATTCACCCCTCCACTTT.